This T cell receptor beta chain originates from a study of blood T cell repertoires in COVID-19. Study details: COVID-19 samples collected from the United States, Italy and Spain covered acute and convalescent phases. T cells, B-cell-depleted T cells, or PBMCs supplied cDNA or gDNA.

The germline gives CDR1 MNHEY, CDR2 SVGAGI. Trimming took 6 bases from V and 4 from J; bases not matched to a gene: 1. The CDR3 runs 12 residues. The method was immunoSEQ multiplex PCR; TCRdb's version includes in-frame clones alone and lacks a portion of them. The table includes roughly 260,000 clones, more than 75% detected once. Which cohort a participant joined came from the clinical history participants gave. Recovered status in Cohort 3 required two negative PCRs, clearance, or symptom resolution. The sequence came from a woman aged 18-30 years who had recovered from COVID-19. Sequences were obtained from PBMCs or T cells enriched from blood (not recorded which). This rearrangement joins TRBV6-5 to TRBJ1-2; 8 bases are a match to TRBD1. The CDR3 coding sequence is TGTGCCAGCAGACAGGGGGTCTATGGCTACACCTTC. Protein product: CASRQGVYGYTF.